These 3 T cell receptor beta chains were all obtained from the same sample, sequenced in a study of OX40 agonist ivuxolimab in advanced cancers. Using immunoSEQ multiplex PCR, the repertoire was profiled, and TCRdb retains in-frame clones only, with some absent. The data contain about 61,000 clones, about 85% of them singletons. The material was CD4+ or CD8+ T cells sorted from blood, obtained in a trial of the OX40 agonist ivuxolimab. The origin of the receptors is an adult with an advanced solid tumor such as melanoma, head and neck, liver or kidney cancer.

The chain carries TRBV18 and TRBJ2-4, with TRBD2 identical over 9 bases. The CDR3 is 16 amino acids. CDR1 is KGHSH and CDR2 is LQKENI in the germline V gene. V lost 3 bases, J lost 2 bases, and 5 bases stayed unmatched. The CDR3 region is CASSPRGGMTKNIQYF. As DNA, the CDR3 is TGTGCCAGCTCACCGCGGGGGGGTATGACCAAAAACATTCAGTACTTC.

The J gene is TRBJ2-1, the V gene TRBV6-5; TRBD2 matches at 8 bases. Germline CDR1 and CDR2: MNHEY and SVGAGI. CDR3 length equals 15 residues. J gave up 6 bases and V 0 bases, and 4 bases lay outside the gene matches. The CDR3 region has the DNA TGTGCCAGCAGTTACTCCCGGACTAGCATCAATGAGCAGTTCTTC. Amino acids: CASSYSRTSINEQFF.

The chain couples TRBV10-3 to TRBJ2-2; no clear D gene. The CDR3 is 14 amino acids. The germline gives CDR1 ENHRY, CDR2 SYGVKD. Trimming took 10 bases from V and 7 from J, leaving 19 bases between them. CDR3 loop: CATEDGRGGGELFF. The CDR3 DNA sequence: TGTGCCACTGAGGACGGCCGCGGCGGCGGGGAGCTGTTTTTT.